Below are 21 T cell receptor beta chains sequenced from a single sample in a study of HIV-infected patients and healthy controls. About 480 ng RNA was reverse transcribed with alpha and beta constant-region primers. Each of the alpha and beta chains got its own library through chain-specific third strand synthesis with indices. TCRdb redid the calling of the 5' RACE reads with MiXCR, one entry per CDR3 protein. The table includes some 20,000 distinct CDR3 sequences, 10% to 15% detected once. Whole blood was used without fractionation, so all unsorted peripheral T cells were included. The sequenced material came from blood. All receptors derive from an adult in good health.

The V gene is TRBV6-6, the J gene TRBJ1-4; unclear D gene. This CDR3 is 11 amino acids long. V lost 5 bases, J lost 11 bases, and 9 bases lay in between. Germline CDR1 is MNHNY and CDR2 is SVGAGI (reference sequence). The CDR3 spells CASSRMEKLFF. The CDR3 coding sequence is TGTGCCAGCAGTCGAATGGAGAAACTGTTTTTT.

This clonotype was counted at least ten times. The chain recombines TRBV5-1 with TRBJ2-1, with 12 bases that match TRBD2. The CDR3 extends over 15 amino acids. Looked up from germline, CDR1 is SGHRS and CDR2 is YFSETQ. J was trimmed by 3 bases and V by 4 bases; bases with no gene match: 2. CDR3 region: CASSRTSGDYNEQFF. Here the CDR3 DNA reads TGCGCCAGCAGCCGGACTAGCGGGGACTACAATGAGCAGTTCTTC.

This clonotype was picked up a small number of times. This sequence joins TRBV18 and TRBJ1-5, with D perhaps matching TRBD1 (5 bases). V lost 3 bases and J 7 bases, leaving 19 bases between the germline ends. Germline lookup yields CDR1 KGHSH and CDR2 LQKENI. The length of the CDR3 is 16 residues. The CDR3 spells CASSPPGAGGEQPQHF. DNA of the CDR3: TGTGCCAGCTCACCCCCCGGGGCGGGTGGCGAACAGCCCCAGCATTTT.

This clonotype was counted only a few times. V gene TRBV7-2 combines with J gene TRBJ2-7; either TRBD1 or TRBD2 may supply D (5 bases each). V was trimmed by 5 bases and J by 5 bases, leaving 16 bases between them. The V gene's germline CDR1 is SGHTA and CDR2 FQGNSA. The length of the CDR3 is 14 residues. The CDR3 nucleotides read TGTGCCAGCAGCAAGGGACGATCCTTAGACGAGCAGTACTTC. This sequence encodes CASSKGRSLDEQYF. The full variable domain, rest sourced from reference TRBV7-2 and TRBJ2-7, is GAGVSQSPSNKVTEKGKDVELRCDPISGHTALYWYRQSLGQGLEFLIYFQGNSAPDKSGLPSDRFSAERTGGSVSTLTIQRTQQEDSAVYLCASSKGRSLDEQYFGPGTRLTVT.

This clonotype showed up many times. V and J are TRBV5-5 and TRBJ1-1; D remains ambiguous. Germline-derived CDR1 and CDR2 are SGHKS and YYEKEE (reference sequence). The V gene lost 2 bases and the J gene lost 7 bases, with 9 bases spanning the gap. The CDR3 is 12 amino acids. The CDR3 sequence is CASSLRQLEAFF. CDR3 nucleotide sequence: TGTGCCAGCAGCTTAAGGCAGCTTGAAGCTTTCTTT.

The chain is built from TRBV7-6 and TRBJ2-3; possibly TRBD2 for D (6 bases). This CDR3 region has 14 residues. CDR1 and CDR2 from the germline V gene are SGHVS and FNYEAQ. V shed 2 bases and J shed 4 bases, with 10 bases lying between them. The CDR3 loop reads CASSLWEDADTQYF. CDR3 coding DNA: TGTGCCAGCAGCTTATGGGAGGACGCAGATACGCAGTATTTT.

This clonotype was seen repeatedly, ten times or more. DNA of the CDR3: TGTGCCAGCCGTCCCGGGGGAAACACCGGGGAGCTGTTTTTT. Protein sequence: CASRPGGNTGELFF. The chain employs TRBV12-3 or TRBV12-4 and TRBJ2-2; D perhaps matches TRBD2 (6 bases). Trimming left V 8 bases short and J 2 bases short, with 12 bases between. The CDR3 sequence is 14 residues long.

This clonotype was recorded many times. The rearrangement uses TRBV7-2 and TRBJ2-3; D call uncertain. Germline CDR1 and CDR2: SGHTA and FQGNSA. V was cut by 8 bases and J by 6 bases, with 6 bases left in between. The CDR3 loop spans 10 amino acids. DNA for the CDR3: TGTGCCAGCGCTGGGGATACGCAGTATTTT. This sequence encodes CASAGDTQYF.

The sample holds many counts of this clonotype. V and J are TRBV7-2 and TRBJ1-2; possible D gene TRBD1, 6 bases. Germline-derived CDR1 and CDR2 are SGHTA and FQGNSA. Trimming removed 4 bases from V and 4 bases from J, with 13 bases in between. The CDR3 is made up of 14 amino acids. The CDR3 here is CASSSPRGTYGYTF. The CDR3 coding sequence is TGTGCCAGCAGCTCCCCCAGGGGTACCTATGGCTACACCTTC.

This clonotype was recorded at least ten times. The J gene is TRBJ1-6, the V gene TRBV7-3, with D perhaps matching TRBD1 (5 bases). V was pared by 3 bases and J by 7 bases, with 7 bases between. Germline V lookup: CDR1 SGHTA, CDR2 FQGTGA. The CDR3 loop spans 13 amino acids. The CDR3 protein is CASSFRQNSPLHF. CDR3 sequence (DNA): TGTGCCAGCAGCTTTAGACAGAATTCACCCCTCCACTTT.

This clonotype was recorded many times. The chain carries TRBV14 and TRBJ1-2; 11 positions match TRBD1. Germline CDR1 SGHDN, CDR2 FVKESK. The CDR3 consists of 15 residues. The V gene end was trimmed by 5 bases and the J gene end by 8 bases; junction bases not matched to a gene: 10. In nucleotides, the CDR3 is TGTGCCAGCAGCGAATTGGACAGGGGGCCGAAGGGCTACACCTTC. Translation gives CASSELDRGPKGYTF. Based on the CDR3 plus reference TRBV14 and TRBJ1-2, the full variable domain is EAGVTQFPSHSVIEKGQTVTLRCDPISGHDNLYWYRRVMGKEIKFLLHFVKESKQDESGMPNNRFLAERTGGTYSTLKVQPAELEDSGVYFCASSELDRGPKGYTFGSGTRLTVV.

The genes are TRBV4-3 and TRBJ2-2; the match to TRBD2 covers 8 bases. The CDR3 runs to 14 residues. V gave up 6 bases and J gave up 0 bases; unmatched junction bases: 0. Germline loops: CDR1 LGHNA, CDR2 YSLEER. The CDR3 DNA reads as TGCGCCAGCAGGGGACTAGCGAACACCGGGGAGCTGTTTTTT. It is translated as CASRGLANTGELFF.

This clonotype is judged medium-sized. V gene TRBV20-1 combines with J gene TRBJ2-3, with TRBD2 matching over 10 bases. CDR3 length: 15 amino acids. CDR1 and CDR2 (germline): DFQATT, SNEGSKA (reference sequence). The J segment lost 7 bases and the V segment lost 0 bases, leaving 7 bases of the junction unmatched. The CDR3 loop reads CSARDGTSVRHTQYF. The CDR3 DNA sequence: TGCAGTGCTAGAGACGGGACTAGCGTTCGTCATACGCAGTATTTT.

The chain combines TRBV5-1 with TRBJ1-6, with a weak D call TRBD1 (6 bases). The CDR3 covers 14 residues. The germline V gene has CDR1 SGHRS and CDR2 YFSETQ. V shed 4 bases and J shed 10 bases, with 15 bases lying between them. The CDR3 spells CASSPQGSSSPLHF. CDR3 coding DNA: TGCGCCAGCAGCCCACAGGGATCCAGCTCACCCCTCCACTTT.

This clonotype was recorded at least ten times. The genes are TRBV6-4 and TRBJ2-3, with D tentatively TRBD2 (5 bases). Germline lookup yields CDR1 MRHNA and CDR2 SNTAGT. The CDR3 runs 13 residues. V was pared by 3 bases and J by 1 base, with 5 bases between. CDR3 nucleotide sequence: TGTGCCAGCAGTGAGCGGGGCACAGATACGCAGTATTTT. This translates into CASSERGTDTQYF.

The chain uses TRBV2 and TRBJ2-1, with 15 bases that match TRBD2. There are 14 residues in the CDR3. Looked up from germline, CDR1 is SNHLY and CDR2 is FYNNEI. Trimming removed 10 bases from V and 8 bases from J; junction bases left unmatched: 6. CDR3 in amino acids: CATWTSGGVHEQFF. CDR3 bases: TGTGCCACCTGGACTAGCGGGGGGGTACATGAGCAGTTCTTC.

This clonotype is judged medium-sized. This chain links TRBV3-1 with TRBJ2-5, with 8 bases lining up with TRBD1. This CDR3 spans 17 amino acids. Losses at the gene ends were 0 bases for V and 3 bases for J; bases not matched to a gene: 9. Germline CDR1 and CDR2: LGHDT and YNNKEL (reference sequence). The CDR3 sequence is CASSQDKERTGKETQYF. In nucleotides, the CDR3 is TGTGCCAGCAGCCAAGATAAGGAAAGGACAGGGAAAGAGACCCAGTACTTC.

About this clonotype itself: At one boundary the junction diverges from the germline segment, which might be a read error. V and J are TRBV12-3 or TRBV12-4 and TRBJ1-1; D is unclear. The CDR3 has 14 amino acids. The CDR3 spells CASSFETPNTEALF. The CDR3 nucleotides are TGTGCCAGCAGTTTTGAGACACCTAACACTGAAGCTCTCTTT.

This clonotype was detected ten times or more. The V gene is TRBV19, the J gene TRBJ1-1; the D is unclear. Germline CDR1 reads LNHDA; CDR2 reads SQIVND (reference sequence). V was pared by 4 bases and J by 0 bases, with 3 bases between. The CDR3 runs to 12 residues. The CDR3 region is CASSNMNTEAFF. The CDR3 nucleotides read TGTGCCAGTAGTAACATGAACACTGAAGCTTTCTTT.

The genes are TRBV7-2 and TRBJ2-3, with 8 bases that match TRBD2. The junction had 5 bases not matched to a gene; V was cut back by 0 bases and J by 0 bases. Germline V gene lookup returns CDR1 SGHTA and CDR2 FQGNSA. The CDR3 extends over 17 amino acids. The DNA for the CDR3 is TGTGCCAGCAGCTTAGCGGTCGGGGGGGCTAGCACAGATACGCAGTATTTT. It yields the protein CASSLAVGGASTDTQYF.

This clonotype has more than one count but fewer than ten. V usage is TRBV7-8 and J usage is TRBJ1-2; 7 nucleotides align to TRBD1. The CDR3 sequence is 13 residues long. CDR1 is SGHVS and CDR2 is FQNEAQ in the germline V gene. Germline trimming cut 1 base from V and 6 bases from J; bases unmatched to any gene: 2. The CDR3 DNA sequence: TGTGCCAGCAGCTTAGACAGGGGTAATGGCTACACCTTC. Protein sequence: CASSLDRGNGYTF. Combining the CDR3 with reference TRBV7-8 and TRBJ1-2 gives the whole variable domain GAGVSQSPRYKVAKRGQDVALRCDPISGHVSLFWYQQALGQGPEFLTYFQNEAQLDKSGLPSDRFFAERPEGSVSTLKIQRTQQEDSAVYLCASSLDRGNGYTFGSGTRLTVV.